This is a list of T cell receptor beta chains from one sample in a study of molecular identifiers for immune sequencing clone quantification. A single record per CDR3 protein comes from TCRdb applying MiXCR to the PCR reads. The sample has 85,000 to 100,000 distinct CDR3 sequences; roughly 26% are singletons. The sample comprised naive CD8+ T cells from blood, with Jurkat cell RNA spiked in. These TCRs come from a human donor in good health. Some libraries in this study had Jurkat cell RNA spiked in. Each CDR3 is given with its conserved first and last residue. A D gene is named only where the DNA matches it firmly. Expanded clones are given a class, and other clones once, few, many or no size at all.

>TRBJ2-7|many|TRBV4-3|.
CASSQVQGSREQYF
TGCGCCAGCAGCCAAGTTCAGGGCTCGAGAGAGCAGTACTTC
>TRBJ2-7|many|TRBV30|.
CAWSVPSSYEQYF
TGTGCCTGGAGTGTCCCAAGCTCCTACGAGCAGTACTTC
>TRBJ1-6|.|TRBV5-1|.
CASSSGGEPPYNSPLHF
TGCGCCAGCAGCTCCGGAGGGGAGCCCCCCTATAATTCACCCCTCCACTTT
>TRBJ1-1|many|TRBV6-2/TRBV6-3|.
CASSNSQVEANTEAFF
TGTGCCAGCAGTAACAGCCAGGTGGAAGCGAACACTGAAGCTTTCTTT
>TRBJ2-1|few|TRBV28|TRBD2
CASSWGLAGEGSSYNEQFF
TGTGCCAGCAGTTGGGGACTAGCGGGAGAGGGGAGCTCCTACAATGAGCAGTTCTTC
>TRBJ2-3|many|TRBV12-3/TRBV12-4|TRBD1
CASRAGGWVDTQYF
TGTGCCAGCAGAGCAGGGGGCTGGGTAGATACGCAGTATTTT
>TRBJ2-7|many|TRBV6-5|.
CASRAGQIYEQYF
TGTGCCAGCAGGGCGGGACAGATATACGAGCAGTACTTC
>TRBJ1-6|many|TRBV27|.
CASSPSGVTPLHF
TGTGCCAGCAGTCCGTCAGGGGTAACACCCCTCCACTTT
>TRBJ1-5|many|TRBV4-3|.
CASSPDLSNQPQHF
TGCGCCAGCAGCCCCGACCTTAGCAATCAGCCCCAGCATTTT
>TRBJ2-1|.|TRBV14|TRBD2
CASSQDGLVGDYNEQFF
TGTGCCAGCAGCCAAGACGGACTAGTGGGGGACTACAATGAGCAGTTCTTC
>TRBJ2-7|few|TRBV4-3|TRBD1
CASSPGQGMYEQYF
TGCGCCAGCAGCCCGGGACAGGGTATGTACGAGCAGTACTTC
>TRBJ2-5|many|TRBV7-9|.
CASSTTNMASARETQYF
TGTGCCAGCAGCACTACCAACATGGCCAGCGCGAGGGAGACCCAGTACTTC
>TRBJ2-5|.|TRBV9|.
CASSETTSRGGQGTQYF
TGTGCCAGCAGCGAAACCACTTCCCGTGGGGGACAAGGGACCCAGTACTTC
>TRBJ2-5|many|TRBV2|.
CASSEALRQTQETQYF
TGTGCCAGCAGTGAAGCCTTGAGACAGACCCAAGAGACCCAGTACTTC
>TRBJ2-3|many|TRBV5-1|.
CASTSENTQYF
TGCGCCAGCACCTCTGAAAATACGCAGTATTTT
>TRBJ2-5|many|TRBV7-9|.
CASSLDIQETQYF
TGTGCCAGCAGCCTAGACATCCAAGAGACCCAGTACTTC
>TRBJ2-3|many|TRBV11-2|.
CASSPAMDTQYF
TGTGCCAGCAGCCCAGCCATGGATACGCAGTATTTT
>TRBJ1-3|.|TRBV15|.
CATSRGGAPGNTIYF
TGTGCCACCAGCAGAGGGGGGGCCCCTGGAAACACCATATATTTT
>TRBJ2-1|few|TRBV27|TRBD2
CASSLGLAGYNEQFF
TGTGCCAGCAGTTTGGGACTAGCGGGATACAATGAGCAGTTCTTC
>TRBJ2-7|many|TRBV11-2|.
CASSLAPRNEQYF
TGTGCCAGCAGCTTAGCCCCCAGGAACGAGCAGTACTTC
>TRBJ2-3|many|TRBV10-2|TRBD2
CASSEPGGGYTDTQYF
TGCGCCAGCAGTGAACCGGGGGGGGGCTACACAGATACGCAGTATTTT
>TRBJ2-2|many|TRBV12-3/TRBV12-4|TRBD2
CASSLLAGGAGELFF
TGTGCCAGCAGTTTACTAGCGGGAGGGGCCGGGGAGCTGTTTTTT
>TRBJ2-2|.|TRBV12-3/TRBV12-4|TRBD2
CASSDGGGLTGELFF
TGTGCCAGCAGTGACGGGGGGGGGCTCACCGGGGAGCTGTTTTTT
>TRBJ2-4|many|TRBV5-1|.
CASSGVDLTKNIQYF
TGCGCCAGCAGCGGAGTAGACCTAACCAAAAACATTCAGTACTTC
>TRBJ1-5|few|TRBV19|.
CASRDIPMNIADQPQHF
TGTGCCAGTAGGGATATCCCGATGAACATAGCAGATCAGCCCCAGCATTTT
>TRBJ1-3|many|TRBV7-2|.
CASSPEAAVSSGNTIYF
TGTGCCAGCAGCCCGGAAGCGGCGGTGAGCTCTGGAAACACCATATATTTT
>TRBJ2-1|many|TRBV11-2|.
CASSLVGHPVYNEQFF
TGTGCCAGCAGCTTAGTCGGTCACCCGGTTTACAATGAGCAGTTCTTC